Listed here are 18 T cell receptor beta chains from one sample, sequenced in a study of spatial heterogeneity in lung cancer. Each CDR3 protein is one row after TCRdb ran MiXCR on the 5' RACE reads. The table has about 26,000 distinct CDR3 sequences, about 13% seen once. Time point indicated: sample taken at primary tumor resection. Researchers sequenced whole RNA taken from tumor, nontumor lung or frozen PBMC without sorting. Sequences were derived from PBMCs, sampled at surgery. Receptor source: a female donor with early-stage non-small cell lung cancer.

This clonotype was found many times. The CDR3 region has the DNA TGCGCCAGCAGCCAAGATTTTTGGAGGGGGCAGTTTGACACCGGGGAGCTGTTTTTT. Its protein is CASSQDFWRGQFDTGELFF. This rearrangement joins TRBV4-3 to TRBJ2-2; a possible D gene is TRBD1 (7 bases). Trimming pared 0 bases from V and 3 bases from J, leaving 20 bases between. CDR3 size: 19 residues. Germline V gives CDR1 LGHNA, CDR2 YSLEER.

This clonotype was observed many times. This chain joins TRBV7-6 and TRBJ1-1, with D possibly matching TRBD1 (6 bases). Per germline, CDR1 SGHVS and CDR2 FNYEAQ. The germline V and J ends were trimmed by 1 base and 3 bases, with 18 bases remaining between them. The CDR3 spans 17 residues. For the CDR3, the DNA is TGTGCCAGCAGCTTAGAACCGTCCAGGCCAGGGGACACTGAAGCTTTCTTT. This codes for CASSLEPSRPGDTEAFF.

This clonotype was seen ten or more times. V is TRBV4-1 and J is TRBJ2-1; D remains unclear. Per germline, CDR1 MGHRA and CDR2 YSYEKL. There are 16 residues in the CDR3. Trimming removed 4 bases at V and 1 base at J, with 14 bases between. The CDR3 loop reads CASSLNIGPSYNEQFF. The CDR3 DNA follows: TGCGCCAGCAGCCTAAACATCGGCCCATCCTACAATGAGCAGTTCTTC.

This clonotype was detected many times. V is TRBV5-1 and J is TRBJ2-5; D is undetermined. Germline V gene lookup returns CDR1 SGHRS and CDR2 YFSETQ. Trimming shortened V by 0 bases and J by 1 base, and 4 bases separated the two germline ends. This CDR3 region has 13 residues. This CDR3 reads CASSLGLQETQYF. The CDR3, as DNA: TGCGCCAGCAGCTTGGGCCTCCAAGAGACCCAGTACTTC.

The chain is built from TRBV7-6 and TRBJ1-2; D is perhaps TRBD1 (5 bases). Germline V lookup: CDR1 SGHVS, CDR2 FNYEAQ. The V end lost 5 bases, the J end lost 6 bases, and 13 bases lay between the germline ends. The CDR3 extends over 13 amino acids. The DNA of the CDR3 is TGTGCCAGCAGCCTGGACAAGGAACATGGCTACACCTTC. Amino acids: CASSLDKEHGYTF.

This clonotype was recorded at least ten times. The chain recombines TRBV7-9 with TRBJ1-5; perhaps TRBD1 as D (5 bases). Germline CDR1 SEHNR, CDR2 FQNEAQ (reference sequence). CDR3 size: 15 residues. V lost 5 bases and J lost 2, with 13 bases in between. DNA for the CDR3: TGTGCCAGCAGCCCAGGGTCGTCGGGCAATCAGCCCCAGCATTTT. This encodes CASSPGSSGNQPQHF. Based on the CDR3 plus reference TRBV7-9 and TRBJ1-5, the full variable domain is DTGVSQNPRHKITKRGQNVTFRCDPISEHNRLYWYRQTLGQGPEFLTYFQNEAQLEKSRLLSDRFSAERPKGSFSTLEIQRTEQGDSAMYLCASSPGSSGNQPQHFGDGTRLSIL.

In its sample, this clonotype was seen many times. The rearrangement links TRBV7-9 to TRBJ1-4; the D is unclear. V shed 1 base and J shed 0 bases, with 12 bases lying between them. CDR1 SEHNR and CDR2 FQNEAQ come from the germline V gene (reference sequence). The CDR3 consists of 17 residues. CDR3 amino acids: CASSLGFSAATNEKLFF. The CDR3 DNA follows: TGTGCCAGCAGCTTAGGTTTTTCGGCAGCAACTAATGAAAAACTGTTTTTT.

This clonotype was picked up many times. The DNA of the CDR3 is TGTGCCAGCAGCTCACCTAGCACTCTCACCTACGAGCAGTACTTC. Residues: CASSSPSTLTYEQYF. The chain is built from TRBV7-7 and TRBJ2-7; maybe TRBD2 (5 bases). This CDR3 region has 15 residues. Trimming took 4 bases from V and 2 from J, leaving 15 bases between them. Germline CDR1 SSHAT, CDR2 FNYEAQ (reference sequence).

The chain carries TRBV20-1 and TRBJ2-5, with a tentative D call TRBD2 (5 bases). The CDR3 is 14 amino acids. V lost 2 bases and J 1 base, leaving 11 bases between the germline ends. The germline V gene has CDR1 DFQATT and CDR2 SNEGSKA (reference sequence). The CDR3 coding sequence is TGCAGTGCTAGAAAGGCGGGCAGCCAAGAGACCCAGTACTTC. Translated: CSARKAGSQETQYF.

This clonotype was counted at least ten times. This chain links TRBV12-3 or TRBV12-4 with TRBJ1-1; the D is unclear. The CDR3 is made up of 13 amino acids. V shed 5 bases and J shed 0 bases, with 7 bases lying between them. CDR3 sequence reads: CASSPTVNTEAFF. As DNA, the CDR3 is TGTGCCAGCAGTCCCACAGTGAACACTGAAGCTTTCTTT.

This clonotype was seen ten or more times. This chain uses TRBV4-2 with TRBJ2-2; maybe TRBD1 (6 bases). In germline, CDR1 is LGHNA, CDR2 YNFKEQ. Deletions cut 4 bases from V and 3 bases from J, with 12 bases between. The CDR3 is 15 amino acids. The CDR3 bases are TGTGCCAGCAGCCTTCCAGGGGCTGACACCGGGGAGCTGTTTTTT. Amino acid sequence: CASSLPGADTGELFF.

V gene TRBV14 combines with J gene TRBJ1-2; D unresolved. Trimming cost V 7 bases and J 8 bases, with 23 bases left between them. The CDR3 extends over 15 amino acids. Germline V gives CDR1 SGHDN, CDR2 FVKESK. CDR3 loop: CASTHTGESRGGYTF. The CDR3 region has the DNA TGTGCCAGCACCCACACCGGGGAGTCCCGGGGAGGCTACACCTTC. The variable domain in full, with the rest retrieved from reference TRBV14 and TRBJ1-2, is EAGVTQFPSHSVIEKGQTVTLRCDPISGHDNLYWYRRVMGKEIKFLLHFVKESKQDESGMPNNRFLAERTGGTYSTLKVQPAELEDSGVYFCASTHTGESRGGYTFGSGTRLTVV.

The sample holds many counts of this clonotype. The chain is built from TRBV6-1 and TRBJ1-6; TRBD1 might be the D (5 bases). Germline V gene data show CDR1 as MNHNS and CDR2 as SASEGT. The CDR3 sequence is 17 residues long. The germline V and J ends were trimmed by 2 bases and 2 bases, with 13 bases remaining between them. The CDR3 DNA sequence: TGTGCCAGCAGTGAATCTCAGGGTGTTACCTATAATTCACCCCTCCACTTT. This gives the protein CASSESQGVTYNSPLHF.

This clonotype was detected many times. The chain recombines TRBV6-4 with TRBJ2-1; the D is unclear. V was clipped by 4 bases and J by 0 bases, with 10 bases between them. CDR1 and CDR2 (germline): MRHNA, SNTAGT. The CDR3 totals 15 residues. This CDR3 is CASSVTVSSYNEQFF. The CDR3 region has the DNA TGTGCCAGCAGTGTTACGGTTAGCTCCTACAATGAGCAGTTCTTC.

This clonotype was seen at least ten times. The chain carries TRBV6-6 and TRBJ2-7; 7 bases are a match to TRBD1. Germline V lookup: CDR1 MNHNY, CDR2 SVGAGI (reference sequence). Germline trimming cut 0 bases from V and 3 bases from J; bases unmatched to any gene: 2. This CDR3 has 14 residues. CDR3 residues: CASSYSGQDYEQYV. The CDR3 DNA reads as TGTGCCAGCAGTTACTCCGGACAGGACTACGAGCAGTACGTC.

Many counts were recorded for this clonotype. CDR3 amino acids: CASSPSRLAGVSSEQFF. CDR3 DNA sequence: TGTGCCAGCAGCCCTAGCCGTCTAGCGGGAGTGTCTAGTGAGCAGTTCTTC. The chain couples TRBV7-2 to TRBJ2-1; 10 bases match TRBD2. The germline V gene encodes CDR1 SGHTA and CDR2 FQGNSA. The J segment lost 9 bases and the V segment lost 5 bases, leaving 16 bases of the junction unmatched. This CDR3 has 17 amino acids.

Points on this clonotype: This could be a read error, since a much larger clone is one nucleotide away. The CDR3 carries no conserved terminal phenylalanine or tryptophan, so it likely arises from a read error. The chain couples TRBV9 to TRBJ2-6; no clear D gene. This CDR3 has 14 amino acids. Germline loops: CDR1 SGDLS, CDR2 YYNGEE. The V end lost 2 bases, the J end lost 0 bases, and 3 bases lay between the germline ends. The CDR3 nucleotides are TGTGCCAGCAGCGTGGGCTCTGGGGCCAACGTCCTGACTATC. This encodes CASSVGSGANVLTI.

Ten or more counts support this clonotype. The J gene is TRBJ2-7, the V gene TRBV6-5, with 14 bases fitting TRBD2. Germline loops: CDR1 MNHEY, CDR2 SVGAGI. The CDR3 is 14 residues long. The V and J ends lost 6 bases and 7 bases, in that order; junction bases with no gene match: 5. The CDR3 reads CASRRLAGGQEQYV. The CDR3 DNA follows: TGTGCCAGCAGGAGACTAGCGGGGGGGCAAGAGCAGTACGTC.